Presented here are 22 T cell receptor beta chains from one specimen sequenced in a study of blood T cell repertoires in COVID-19. Sequenced by immunoSEQ multiplex PCR; TCRdb stores in-frame clones only, minus some. Of some 450,000 clones listed, roughly 88% are singletons. The sample comprised peripheral blood. The receptors were gathered from a woman in her fifties or sixties with COVID-19, enrolled during active disease.

The rearrangement uses TRBV5-6 and TRBJ2-1; no reliable D call. The CDR3 has 12 amino acids. V lost 0 bases and J lost 10, with 8 bases in between. The V gene's germline CDR1 is SGHDT and CDR2 YYEEEE. DNA for the CDR3: TGTGCCAGCAGCTTGGCCCCAGCGGAGCAGTTCTTC. It codes for CASSLAPAEQFF.

V is TRBV2 and J is TRBJ2-7; TRBD2 agrees at 7 bases. The length of the CDR3 is 14 residues. Germline CDR1 SNHLY, CDR2 FYNNEI. V lost 2 bases, J lost 3 bases, and 4 bases stayed unmatched. The DNA of the CDR3 is TGTGCCAGCAGTGAACTCGGGGACTACTACGAGCAGTACTTC. This encodes CASSELGDYYEQYF.

In its sample, this clone was seen once. This chain connects TRBV7-6 to TRBJ2-7, with TRBD1 identical over 10 bases. Germline CDR1 SGHVS, CDR2 FNYEAQ. V gave up 5 bases and J gave up 3 bases; unmatched junction bases: 7. CDR3 length equals 15 residues. The DNA of the CDR3 is TGTGCCAGCAGCAGATCCGGGACAGGGGTCTACGAGCAGTACTTC. Protein product: CASSRSGTGVYEQYF.

The chain combines TRBV3-1 (or the pseudogene TRBV3-2) with TRBJ1-2, with D tentatively TRBD1 (6 bases). The V end lost 4 bases, the J end lost 5 bases, and 8 bases lay between the germline ends. The CDR3 is 12 amino acids. Germline CDR1 and CDR2: LGHDT and YNNKEL (reference sequence). CDR3 DNA: TGTGCCAGCAGCCGTGGACAGTATGGCTACACCTTC. Translating it yields CASSRGQYGYTF.

The chain recombines TRBV4-2 with TRBJ2-7; weak D call: TRBD1 (7 bases). The CDR3 contains 14 residues. V lost 4 bases and J 3 bases, leaving 13 bases between the germline ends. Germline V gene sequence: CDR1 LGHNA, CDR2 YNFKEQ. The CDR3 protein is CASSLVRGDYEQYF. The DNA for the CDR3 is TGTGCCAGCAGCCTGGTCAGGGGGGACTACGAGCAGTACTTC.

CDR3: CASSPLRAGANVLTF. The CDR3 DNA reads as TGTGCCAGTAGCCCCTTGAGGGCTGGGGCCAACGTCCTGACTTTC. The chain couples TRBV19 to TRBJ2-6; D possibly corresponds to TRBD2 (5 bases). The V gene lost 6 bases and the J gene lost 2 bases, with 11 bases spanning the gap. In germline, CDR1 is LNHDA, CDR2 SQIVND (reference sequence). This CDR3 contains 15 residues.

This chain connects TRBV29-1 to TRBJ1-1; D possibly corresponds to TRBD1 (5 bases). Trimming stripped 1 base from V and 6 bases from J, with 24 bases between. The CDR3 has 17 residues. From germline, CDR1 is SQVTM and CDR2 ANQGSEA. The CDR3, as DNA: TGCAGCGTTGAAGCCCCGGGGGAGGGACCCATGTTGGCTGAAGCTTTCTTT. This encodes CSVEAPGEGPMLAEAFF.

The chain links TRBV6-5 to TRBJ2-6, with a possible D match to TRBD1 (6 bases). The CDR3 totals 15 residues. Germline loops: CDR1 MNHEY, CDR2 SVGAGI. V shed 5 bases and J shed 0 bases, with 8 bases lying between them. The CDR3 DNA is TGTGCCAGCAGTAGGGGGAGCTCTGGGGCCAACGTCCTGACTTTC. Its protein is CASSRGSSGANVLTF.

The chain combines TRBV28 with TRBJ1-5, with D perhaps TRBD1 (5 bases). CDR1 and CDR2 (germline): MDHEN, SYDVKM. V dropped 6 bases and J dropped 7 bases, with 16 bases sitting between them. The CDR3 is 14 residues long. CDR3 bases: TGTGCCAGCAGGTTAGGGGAGTTCGGACAGCCCCAGCATTTT. It yields the protein CASRLGEFGQPQHF.

This clone was seen a handful of times. The chain employs TRBV19 and TRBJ1-2; 10 bases map to TRBD1. Germline V gives CDR1 LNHDA, CDR2 SQIVND (reference sequence). V lost 5 bases and J lost 13; bases outside the gene matches: 10. This CDR3 has 13 residues. The DNA for the CDR3 is TGTGCCAGTAGTCCGGGGACAGGGGAGGATAGCACCTTC. Residues: CASSPGTGEDSTF.

The chain couples TRBV7-3 to TRBJ2-1; the D gene is possibly TRBD1 (5 bases). From germline, CDR1 is SGHTA and CDR2 FQGTGA. V gave up 5 bases and J gave up 8 bases, with 16 bases separating them. There are 14 residues in the CDR3. The CDR3 DNA is TGTGCCAGCAGCCCCGACAACCAGGGCGATGAGCAGTTCTTC. Its protein product is CASSPDNQGDEQFF.

This chain uses TRBV3-1 (or the pseudogene TRBV3-2) with TRBJ2-7, with 9 bases fitting TRBD2. The trim removed 1 base at V and 2 bases at J, leaving 3 bases unmatched. This CDR3 spans 15 amino acids. Germline V gene data show CDR1 as LGHDT and CDR2 as YNNKEL (reference sequence). Here the CDR3 reads CASSQGTSVPYEQYF. The CDR3 coding sequence is TGTGCCAGCAGCCAAGGGACTAGCGTGCCCTACGAGCAGTACTTC.

The V call is TRBV7-2, the J call TRBJ1-2; D is ambiguous. The CDR3 is 14 residues long. Trimming shortened V by 6 bases and J by 2 bases, and 13 bases separated the two germline ends. Germline values: CDR1 SGHTA, CDR2 FQGNSA. This chain's CDR3 is CASRARLVNYGYTF. CDR3 DNA: TGTGCCAGCAGGGCTAGACTGGTAAACTATGGCTACACCTTC.

CDR3 in DNA: TGTGCCAGCAGTGGCGGGGGGGATTCCACAGATACGCAGTATTTT. The encoded protein is CASSGGGDSTDTQYF. The chain employs TRBV3-1 (or the pseudogene TRBV3-2) and TRBJ2-3; TRBD2 matches at 9 bases. From germline, CDR1 is LGHDT and CDR2 YNNKEL (reference sequence). The junction had 6 bases not matched to a gene; V was cut back by 6 bases and J by 2 bases. The CDR3 contains 15 residues.

The CDR3 protein is CASSSSGTLSLPNTEAFF. The CDR3 nucleotides read TGTGCCAGCAGCTCCTCCGGGACTTTGTCGCTTCCGAACACTGAAGCTTTCTTT. The chain is built from TRBV7-3 and TRBJ1-1; a weak D match, TRBD1 (5 bases). This CDR3 is built from 18 residues. Germline V CDR1 and CDR2: SGHTA, FQGTGA. Trimming pared 4 bases from V and 1 base from J, leaving 22 bases between.

This clone appeared a single time. The gene calls are TRBV29-1 and TRBJ1-2, with 7 bases identical to TRBD1. The CDR3 is 11 amino acids. Trimming removed 7 bases from V and 8 bases from J; junction bases left unmatched: 7. Germline values: CDR1 SQVTM, CDR2 ANQGSEA. Here the CDR3 reads CSAATGLGYTF. The CDR3 region has the DNA TGCAGCGCTGCGACAGGGCTAGGCTACACCTTC.

This clone was observed a single time. J is TRBJ2-1 and V is TRBV30, with TRBD2 identical over 13 bases. The CDR3 consists of 14 residues. V was pared by 1 base and J by 10 bases, with 4 bases of the junction left unmatched. Germline assignment: CDR1 GTSNPN and CDR2 SVGIG (reference sequence). Written as DNA, the CDR3 is TGTGCCTGGAGTGAACTAGCGGGGGGGTACGAGCAGTTCTTC. Protein sequence: CAWSELAGGYEQFF.

The chain has TRBV10-3 and TRBJ2-3, with D possibly TRBD2 on 6 matching bases. Trimming pared 3 bases from V and 0 bases from J, leaving 13 bases between. This CDR3 is 16 amino acids long. CDR1 is ENHRY and CDR2 is SYGVKD in the germline V gene. CDR3 sequence reads: CAISDLFGTSTDTQYF. The CDR3 nucleotides read TGTGCCATCAGTGACCTCTTTGGGACTAGCACAGATACGCAGTATTTT.

This clone was detected only once. This chain's CDR3 is CASSLEGIPYNEQFF. The CDR3 nucleotides are TGCGCCAGCAGCTTGGAGGGGATTCCATACAATGAGCAGTTCTTC. J is TRBJ2-1 and V is TRBV5-1; a weak D match, TRBD1 (5 bases). This CDR3 spans 15 amino acids. Trimming cost V 0 bases and J 4 bases, with 11 bases left between them. Germline V gene sequence: CDR1 SGHRS, CDR2 YFSETQ.

This clone came up once. J is TRBJ2-1 and V is TRBV10-1; 9 nucleotides match TRBD2. Trimming removed 2 bases from V and 8 bases from J; junction bases left unmatched: 1. The CDR3 has 13 residues. Germline assignment: CDR1 WNHNN and CDR2 SYGVQD (reference sequence). The CDR3, as DNA: TGCGCCAGCAGTGAGGCGGGGGGGCATGAGCAGTTCTTC. This gives the protein CASSEAGGHEQFF.

This chain uses TRBV3-1 (or the pseudogene TRBV3-2) with TRBJ1-4, with 9 nucleotides matching TRBD1. The CDR3 totals 14 residues. V shed 6 bases and J 5 bases; nucleotides not matched to a gene: 4. Germline V gene lookup returns CDR1 LGHDT and CDR2 YNNKEL (reference sequence). In nucleotides, the CDR3 is TGTGCCAGCAGTCCCGGGACAGGGAATGAAAAACTGTTTTTT. Residues: CASSPGTGNEKLFF.

V usage is TRBV3-1 (or the pseudogene TRBV3-2) and J usage is TRBJ1-2; D is unresolved. Trimming cost V 1 base and J 9 bases, with 9 bases left between them. The germline V gene has CDR1 LGHDT and CDR2 YNNKEL (reference sequence). The CDR3 runs 12 residues. The CDR3 nucleotides are TGTGCCAGCAGCCAAGGGGAGGGTAGCTACACCTTC. The encoded protein is CASSQGEGSYTF.